This entry describes one T cell receptor beta chain. The antigen remains undetermined. The sample is drawn from a study of cytomegalovirus exposure and HLA in healthy donors. The PCR used 60 Vbeta and 13 Jbeta primers. Only in-frame clones appear in the TCRdb table, and some are missing; sequencing was by immunoSEQ multiplex PCR. The sample shows under 200,000 clones, around 77% of them seen only once. Healthy bone marrow donors formed the donor group. Study-wide results and caveats: Among the most significant clusters, several appeared linked to common viral pathogens in a later analysis. TCR beta chain V- and J-gene trimming was linked, in a later analysis, to a missense variant in DCLRE1C. In vitro experiments confirmed that a few CMV-associated chains were specific for CMV antigens.

Germline V gene sequence: CDR1 SGHAT, CDR2 FQNNGV. Trimming cost V 9 bases and J 9 bases, with 18 bases left between them. The CDR3 contains 13 residues. The receptor's source is a man aged 60 to 75 in good health and CMV-seronegative. The sequencing sample was made of PBMCs. This rearrangement joins TRBV11-2 to TRBJ2-1; D is possibly TRBD2 (6 bases). The CDR3 DNA reads as TGTGCCAGTAGCCGGGAGACCTGGGGTGAGCAGTTCTTC. Translated, it gives CASSRETWGEQFF.